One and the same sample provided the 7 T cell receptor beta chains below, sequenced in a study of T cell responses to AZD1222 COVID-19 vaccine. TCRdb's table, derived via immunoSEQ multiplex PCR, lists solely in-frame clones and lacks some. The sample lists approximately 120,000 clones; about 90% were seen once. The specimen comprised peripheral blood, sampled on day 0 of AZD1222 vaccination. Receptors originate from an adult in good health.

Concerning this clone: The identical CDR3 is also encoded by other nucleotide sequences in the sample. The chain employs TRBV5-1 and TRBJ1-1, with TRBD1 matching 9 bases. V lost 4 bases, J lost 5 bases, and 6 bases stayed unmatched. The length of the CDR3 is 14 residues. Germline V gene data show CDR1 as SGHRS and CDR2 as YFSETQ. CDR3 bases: TGCGCCAGCAGCCCGGGACAGGGTCTAACTGAAGCTTTCTTT. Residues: CASSPGQGLTEAFF.

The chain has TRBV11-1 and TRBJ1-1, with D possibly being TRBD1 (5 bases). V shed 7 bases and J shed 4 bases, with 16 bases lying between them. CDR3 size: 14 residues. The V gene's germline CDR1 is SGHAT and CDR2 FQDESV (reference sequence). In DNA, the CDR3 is TGTGCCAGCAACGACAGCCCCCAAGTCACTGAAGCTTTCTTT. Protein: CASNDSPQVTEAFF.

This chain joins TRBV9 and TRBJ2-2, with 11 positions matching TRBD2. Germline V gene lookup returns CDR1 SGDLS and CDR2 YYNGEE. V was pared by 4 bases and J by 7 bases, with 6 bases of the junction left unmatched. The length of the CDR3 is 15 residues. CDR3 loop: CASSQGTSGHGELFF. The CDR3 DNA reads TGTGCCAGCAGCCAAGGGACTAGCGGTCACGGGGAGCTGTTTTTT. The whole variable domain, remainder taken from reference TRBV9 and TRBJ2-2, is DSGVTQTPKHLITATGQRVTLRCSPRSGDLSVYWYQQSLDQGLQFLIQYYNGEERAKGNILERFSAQQFPDLHSELNLSSLELGDSALYFCASSQGTSGHGELFFGEGSRLTVL.

CDR3 protein: CATRDRGPEQYF. CDR3 DNA sequence: TGTGCCACCAGGGACAGGGGACCCGAGCAGTACTTC. The V and J genes are TRBV24-1 and TRBJ2-7, with TRBD1 matching 9 bases. Germline CDR1 KGHDR, CDR2 SFDVKD. The CDR3 covers 12 residues. V lost 7 bases and J lost 6; bases outside the gene matches: 3.

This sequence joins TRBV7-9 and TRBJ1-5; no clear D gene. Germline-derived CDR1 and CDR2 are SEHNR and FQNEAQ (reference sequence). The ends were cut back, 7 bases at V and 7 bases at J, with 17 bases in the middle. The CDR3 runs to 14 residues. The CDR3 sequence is CASTSAPGSQPQHF. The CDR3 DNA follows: TGTGCCAGCACCTCCGCCCCCGGGTCCCAGCCCCAGCATTTT.

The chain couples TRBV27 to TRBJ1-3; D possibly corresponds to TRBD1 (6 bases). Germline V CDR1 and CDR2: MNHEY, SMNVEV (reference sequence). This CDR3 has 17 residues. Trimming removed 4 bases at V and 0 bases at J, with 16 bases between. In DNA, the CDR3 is TGTGCCAGCAGTTCCTACCTACAGGGAGACTCTGGAAACACCATATATTTT. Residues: CASSSYLQGDSGNTIYF.

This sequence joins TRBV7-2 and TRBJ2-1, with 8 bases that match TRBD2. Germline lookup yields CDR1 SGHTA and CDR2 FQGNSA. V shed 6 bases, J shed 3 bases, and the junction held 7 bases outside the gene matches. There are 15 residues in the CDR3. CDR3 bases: TGTGCCAGCAGACCAGCGGGGGAACTCTACAATGAGCAGTTCTTC. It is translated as CASRPAGELYNEQFF.